Listed below are T cell receptor beta chains from one sample, sequenced in a study of T cells after yellow fever vaccination. TCRdb itself ran the 5' RACE reads through MiXCR, one entry per CDR3 protein. The sample carries over 120,000 distinct CDR3 sequences, around 6.3% recorded once. This material consisted of CD4+ T cells sorted from PBMCs, taken 10 days after the yellow fever booster vaccination. The receptors here all came from a man younger than 45 who received the YFV17D yellow fever vaccine. CDR3s include the opening cysteine and the closing phenylalanine or tryptophan. The D gene is left open where the match is weak. Part of the rows lack a size; the others show once, few, many or a class for expanded clones.

j_gene | d_gene | v_gene | abundance | CDR3nt | CDR3aa
TRBJ1-6 | TRBD1 | TRBV11-2 | many | TGTGCCAGCACCGACAGGGGGTGGAATTCACCCCTCCACTTT | CASTDRGWNSPLHF
TRBJ1-1 | - | TRBV5-4 | - | TGTGCCAGCAGCTTCCCAGGGGCCGGTGAAGCTTTCTTT | CASSFPGAGEAFF
TRBJ2-4 | - | TRBV7-2 | many | TGTGCCAGCAGCTTCCAGGGAATAGCCAAAAACATTCAGTACTTC | CASSFQGIAKNIQYF
TRBJ2-2 | - | TRBV10-3 | many | TGTGCCATCACCCTACGACCCGAGTCCGGGGAGCTGTTTTTT | CAITLRPESGELFF
TRBJ2-3 | - | TRBV27 | many | TGTGCCAGCAGTACCCTCACAGATACGCAGTATTTT | CASSTLTDTQYF
TRBJ2-1 | - | TRBV12-3/TRBV12-4 | many | TGTGCCAGCGGACCCGGGACTGAGCAGTTCTTC | CASGPGTEQFF
TRBJ2-1 | TRBD2 | TRBV10-3 | many | TGTGCCATCAGCGCCGGGACTAGCGGGTTCAATGAGCAGTTCTTC | CAISAGTSGFNEQFF
TRBJ2-1 | TRBD1 | TRBV27 | few | TGTGCCAGCAGTCCCCGGGACAGACTCTACAATGAGCAGTTCTTC | CASSPRDRLYNEQFF
TRBJ2-1 | TRBD2 | TRBV6-2/TRBV6-3 | few | TGTGCCAGCACCCCCAGCGGGAGGGCCTTCCACAATGAGCAGTTCTTC | CASTPSGRAFHNEQFF
TRBJ2-7 | - | TRBV9 | many | TGTGCCAGCAGCGTAGACGCCCTCGACGAGCAGTACTTC | CASSVDALDEQYF
TRBJ2-7 | - | TRBV12-3/TRBV12-4 | few | TGTGCCAGCAGACCCAGGGGCTTAGGCGAGCAGTACTTC | CASRPRGLGEQYF
TRBJ2-1 | TRBD2 | TRBV6-1 | many | TGTGCCAGCGGCCAGCGGGAGGCTTCCAATGAGCAGTTCTTC | CASGQREASNEQFF
TRBJ2-3 | - | TRBV11-2 | many | TGTGCCAGCAGCCAGAGGTTTACGCAGTATTTT | CASSQRFTQYF
TRBJ2-1 | - | TRBV28 | many | TGTGCCAGTACCGGCGGCCGCTCCTACAATGAGCAGTTCTTC | CASTGGRSYNEQFF
TRBJ1-6 | - | TRBV5-5 | few | TGTGCCAGCAGGTCGAAAGGGAACACCTATAATTCACCCCTCCACTTT | CASRSKGNTYNSPLHF
TRBJ2-5 | - | TRBV7-2 | many | TGTGCCAGCAGCTTAGCGACGGGCCAGGAGACCCAGTACTTC | CASSLATGQETQYF
TRBJ2-5 | - | TRBV7-9 | many | TGTGCCAGCAGCAAGATACGGAGGGAGACCCAGTACTTC | CASSKIRRETQYF
TRBJ1-3 | - | TRBV20-1 | many | TGCAGTGCTAGAAACGGGGGATATTCGGACACCATATATTTT | CSARNGGYSDTIYF
TRBJ2-3 | - | TRBV12-3/TRBV12-4 | - | TGTGCCAGCAGTTTCCCCAACCCAGGCACAGATACGCAGTATTTT | CASSFPNPGTDTQYF
TRBJ1-5 | - | TRBV20-1 | few | TGCAGTGCTCATACAGGGAGTAGAAGCAATCAGCCCCAGCATTTT | CSAHTGSRSNQPQHF
TRBJ2-7 | - | TRBV4-3 | many | TGCGCCAGCAGCCAAACATACAGTTCCTACGAGCAGTACTTC | CASSQTYSSYEQYF
TRBJ2-1 | - | TRBV20-1 | many | TGCAGTGCTAGAAAGATGGATGAGCAGTTCTTC | CSARKMDEQFF
TRBJ2-3 | TRBD2 | TRBV20-1 | many | TGCAGTGCTCCTTGGACTAGCGGGGGCACAGATACGCAGTATTTT | CSAPWTSGGTDTQYF
TRBJ2-2 | - | TRBV20-1 | many | TGCAGTGCTAGAGATCTTAGGGGCGGGGAGCTGTTTTTT | CSARDLRGGELFF
TRBJ2-7 | TRBD2 | TRBV28 | many | TGTGCCAGCAGATGGCGGGAGACCGTTGACGAGCAGTACTTC | CASRWRETVDEQYF
TRBJ1-5 | - | TRBV29-1 | many | TGCAGCTACCAGGACAATAGCAATCAGCCCCAGCATTTT | CSYQDNSNQPQHF
TRBJ2-7 | TRBD1 | TRBV18 | many | TGTGCCAGCTCGCCCGGGACAGCTACCTACGAGCAGTACTTC | CASSPGTATYEQYF
TRBJ2-1 | TRBD1 | TRBV5-1 | few | TGCGCCAGCAGCTTGGGTCCGAGACAGGGGGGATACAATGAGCAGTTCTTC | CASSLGPRQGGYNEQFF
TRBJ2-5 | TRBD1 | TRBV14 | many | TGTGCCAGCGGTCCGACAGGGGGGCTGGAGACCCAGTACTTC | CASGPTGGLETQYF
TRBJ2-5 | - | TRBV7-2 | many | TGTGCCAGCAGCCCCCGGGCGAGAGAGACCCAGTACTTC | CASSPRARETQYF
TRBJ1-6 | - | TRBV9 | many | TGTGCCAGCAGCGTAGCAGGATCCTATAATTCACCCCTCCACTTT | CASSVAGSYNSPLHF
TRBJ2-1 | TRBD2 | TRBV19 | few | TGTGCCAGTAGTCCGACGACTAGCGGGAGATTTGAGCAGTTCTTC | CASSPTTSGRFEQFF
TRBJ2-5 | - | TRBV9 | many | TGTGCCAGCAGCCCCGCCGGGCACAAGAAAGAGACCCAGTACTTC | CASSPAGHKKETQYF
TRBJ2-1 | TRBD2 | TRBV11-3 | few | TGTGCCAGCAGTCCTACTAGCGGGAGTCACAATGAGCAGTTCTTC | CASSPTSGSHNEQFF
TRBJ2-3 | - | TRBV12-3/TRBV12-4 | many | TGTGCCAGCAGTCATCGCGGGACCACAGATACGCAGTATTTT | CASSHRGTTDTQYF
TRBJ2-1 | TRBD2 | TRBV5-5 | many | TGTGCCAGCAGCTTGGAGGGACTAGCGGTTGAGCAGTTCTTC | CASSLEGLAVEQFF
TRBJ2-3 | - | TRBV7-2 | many | TGTGCCAGCAGCTTCGGGCAGAGCACAGATACGCAGTATTTT | CASSFGQSTDTQYF
TRBJ2-7 | - | TRBV7-9 | - | TGTGCCAGCAGCTTGGGGGCAGGGGATGGTCGAGAGCAGTACTTC | CASSLGAGDGREQYF
TRBJ2-3 | - | TRBV28 | many | TGTGCCAGCAGGTCCCACTACCCCGCGGATCTAAACATGGGCGAGACGCAGTATTTT | CASRSHYPADLNMGETQYF
TRBJ2-7 | - | TRBV7-9 | - | TGTGCCAGCAGCCTGGGACCCCTCTGCTACGAGCAGTACTTC | CASSLGPLCYEQYF
TRBJ2-3 | - | TRBV27 | many | TGTGCCAGCAGTTTCAGGGATGCTGGAGATACGCAGTATTTT | CASSFRDAGDTQYF
TRBJ1-2 | - | TRBV6-5 | many | TGTGCCAGCAGTTTCGACAGGAACTATGGCTACACCTTC | CASSFDRNYGYTF
TRBJ2-4 | - | TRBV5-1 | many | TGCGCCAGCAGCTTGGGCCGCGAAAACATTCAGTACTTC | CASSLGRENIQYF
TRBJ2-7 | - | TRBV7-2 | - | TGTGCCAGCCAGGGGCTGGGGTCAATTTCCTACGAGCAGTACTTC | CASQGLGSISYEQYF
TRBJ2-5 | TRBD2 | TRBV11-1 | many | TGTGCCAGCAGCTTAGCGGCTAGCGGGAGGAGGAACCAAGAGACCCAGTACTTC | CASSLAASGRRNQETQYF
TRBJ2-7 | TRBD2 | TRBV5-1 | few | TGCGCCAGCAGCCAACTAGCGGGAGGCGAGAACGAGCAGTACTTC | CASSQLAGGENEQYF
TRBJ2-3 | - | TRBV7-2 | many | TGTGCCAGCAGCCTCGGGTTCACAGATACGCAGTATTTT | CASSLGFTDTQYF
TRBJ2-3 | - | TRBV5-5 | many | TGTGCCAGCAGCTGGCGCGCAGGGTTCGCAGATACGCAGTATTTT | CASSWRAGFADTQYF
TRBJ2-3 | TRBD2 | TRBV20-1 | many | TGCAGTGTCTGGGGACTAGCGGGCACAGATACGCAGTATTTT | CSVWGLAGTDTQYF
TRBJ2-7 | - | TRBV20-1 | few | TGCAGTGCTAAGCCGGGAAACCGAAATGGCGAGCAGTACTTC | CSAKPGNRNGEQYF
TRBJ2-1 | - | TRBV28 | many | TGTGCCAGCAGTTTAGGGACCATAATCTCCTACAATGAGCAGTTCTTC | CASSLGTIISYNEQFF
TRBJ2-2 | TRBD1 | TRBV7-2 | many | TGTGCCAGCAGCTTAGGCGACAGGGCCGGGGAGCTGTTTTTT | CASSLGDRAGELFF
TRBJ1-1 | TRBD1 | TRBV6-5 | - | TGTGCCAGCAGGACAGGGATGGGGAACACTGAAGCTTTCTTT | CASRTGMGNTEAFF
TRBJ1-1 | - | TRBV20-1 | - | TGCAGTGCTAGGCTCAGGGGTCTGAACACTGAAGCTTTCTTT | CSARLRGLNTEAFF
TRBJ2-5 | TRBD2 | TRBV20-1 | many | TGCAGTGCATCCCGGACTAGCGGAAGAGAGACCCAGTACTTC | CSASRTSGRETQYF